Below are 27 T cell receptor beta chains sequenced from a single sample in a study of vaccination and CD4 T cells after COVID-19 (dated by TCRdb to 2021 to 2024). Explained via the paper, the time point label denotes: late sampling 161 to 241 days after vaccination in a few convalescent patients. What the treatment or condition label conveys for this sample: approximately 9-day PBMC culture with coronavirus spike peptide pools or control peptides (ViraFEST assay). Their antigen targets remain unknown. Library construction relied on PCR. TCRdb records Illumina iSeq 100 as the sequencer. At the Johns Hopkins FTIC core, DNA from the cultured CD4+ T cells underwent TCR sequencing with the Oncomine TCR Beta short-read assay. TCRdb cleaned the public reads at Q25 with fastp, built clones with MiXCR and kept in-frame beta chains. Entries are consolidated by CDR3 protein sequence, retaining the most common genes and DNA. The sample table holds around 18,000 distinct CDR3 sequences, of which just over 50% were seen once. Together, the top ten hold over 20% of the sample.

This specimen was CD4+ T cells from blood, cultured in vitro, taken about 7 months after SARS-CoV-2 vaccination. These receptor sequences come from a human donor who had recovered from COVID-19.

There are a few counts of this clonotype. This chain connects TRBV20-1 to TRBJ2-5, with D possibly matching TRBD1 (5 bases). Germline loops: CDR1 DFQATT, CDR2 SNEGSKA (reference sequence). The CDR3 loop spans 13 amino acids. Trimming took 6 bases from V and 3 from J, leaving 14 bases between them. Here the CDR3 DNA reads TGCAGTGCCCACGGACCAGGGAAAGAGACCCAGTACTTC. It encodes CSAHGPGKETQYF.

The CDR3 here is CASSFRNGRGLYEQYF. For the CDR3, the DNA is TGTGCCAGCAGTTTTAGAAATGGGCGCGGGCTATACGAGCAGTACTTC. V is TRBV27 and J is TRBJ2-7, with a weak D call TRBD2 (5 bases). Trimming took 3 bases from V and 4 from J, leaving 19 bases between them. CDR3 length: 16 residues. Germline V gene sequence: CDR1 MNHEY, CDR2 SMNVEV (reference sequence).

The chain employs TRBV20-1 and TRBJ2-1, with 8 bases lining up with TRBD2. The CDR3 runs 15 residues. In germline, CDR1 is DFQATT, CDR2 SNEGSKA (reference sequence). Trimming cost V 4 bases and J 4 bases; bases outside gene matches: 9. CDR3 nucleotide sequence: TGCAGTGCTAAACAGGGACTAGACCTATACAATGAGCAGTTCTTC. This sequence encodes CSAKQGLDLYNEQFF.

The V and J genes are TRBV15 and TRBJ1-5; D possibly corresponds to TRBD1 (6 bases). The CDR3 spans 14 residues. Per the germline V gene, CDR1 is LNHNV and CDR2 is YYDKDF (reference sequence). The V and J ends lost 1 base and 6 bases respectively, with 10 bases between them. The CDR3 region is CATSRAGGGQPQHF. In nucleotides, the CDR3 is TGTGCCACCAGCAGAGCGGGGGGCGGTCAGCCCCAGCATTTT.

The chain is built from TRBV7-3 and TRBJ2-1; D gene uncertain. V was trimmed by 1 base and J by 3 bases, leaving 16 bases between them. Germline lookup yields CDR1 SGHTA and CDR2 FQGTGA. The CDR3 runs 17 residues. CDR3 residues: CASSLKSWVERYNEQFF. In DNA, the CDR3 is TGTGCCAGCAGCTTAAAGTCTTGGGTTGAGCGCTACAATGAGCAGTTCTTC.

In its sample, this clonotype ranks as medium-sized. The CDR3 nucleotides are TGTGCCAGCAGCACAGGGAAGGCGCCCCAGCATTTT. The encoded protein is CASSTGKAPQHF. The chain uses TRBV6-1 and TRBJ1-5, with D possibly matching TRBD1 (6 bases). This CDR3 is built from 12 residues. CDR1 MNHNS and CDR2 SASEGT come from the germline V gene. Trimming stripped 6 bases from V and 9 bases from J, with 12 bases between.

This chain connects TRBV24-1 to TRBJ1-5; 8 nucleotides line up with TRBD1. The V gene's germline CDR1 is KGHDR and CDR2 SFDVKD. J gave up 3 bases and V 3 bases, and 15 bases lay outside the gene matches. This CDR3 is built from 19 residues. CDR3 nucleotides: TGTGCCACCAGTGATCTCACAAAACTAGACAGGGGCGACAATCAGCCCCAGCATTTT. Translating gives CATSDLTKLDRGDNQPQHF.

This clonotype was seen a few times. This chain links TRBV7-9 with TRBJ2-1, with 7 bases identical to TRBD2. CDR3 length: 14 residues. J was trimmed by 6 bases and V by 2 bases; bases with no gene match: 4. Per germline, CDR1 SEHNR and CDR2 FQNEAQ (reference sequence). DNA of the CDR3: TGTGCCAGCAGCTTAAGTGGGACTACCAATGAGCAGTTCTTC. This sequence encodes CASSLSGTTNEQFF.

The chain joins TRBV6-1 to TRBJ1-5; TRBD1 might be the D (5 bases). CDR3 length: 14 residues. Looked up from germline, CDR1 is MNHNS and CDR2 is SASEGT. Trimming took 5 bases from V and 4 from J, leaving 12 bases between them. The CDR3 DNA reads TGTGCCAGCAGTACGCAGACAGCTAATCAGCCCCAGCATTTT. Protein: CASSTQTANQPQHF.

The V gene is TRBV7-8, the J gene TRBJ1-2, with D unresolved. CDR1 is SGHVS, CDR2 FQNEAQ, per germline. The CDR3 runs to 13 residues. Between the trimmed V and J ends, which lost 5 bases and 9 bases, there was a span of 16 bases. As DNA, the CDR3 is TGTGCCAGCAGCCTAAGTACGGGTTTTCGCTACACCTTC. As protein: CASSLSTGFRYTF.

The chain recombines TRBV7-8 with TRBJ2-7, with D unresolved. Germline V gene sequence: CDR1 SGHVS, CDR2 FQNEAQ. The CDR3 covers 11 residues. Trimming removed 1 base at V and 7 bases at J, with 5 bases between. CDR3 bases: TGTGCCAGCAGCTTAGGGCGGGAGCAGTACTTC. Translating it yields CASSLGREQYF.

By sample fraction, this clonotype is large (0.1 to 1%). The chain recombines TRBV19 with TRBJ1-1, with D perhaps TRBD1 (6 bases). There are 12 residues in the CDR3. CDR1 and CDR2 (germline): LNHDA, SQIVND (reference sequence). V gave up 4 bases and J gave up 11 bases, with 14 bases separating them. The chain's CDR3 is CASSNGRGYAFF. The CDR3 DNA reads as TGTGCCAGTAGTAACGGGAGGGGGTATGCTTTCTTT.

V and J are TRBV6-1 and TRBJ1-6, with 7 bases matching TRBD1. This CDR3 is 14 amino acids long. Trimming cost V 8 bases and J 9 bases; bases outside gene matches: 10. In germline, CDR1 is MNHNS, CDR2 SASEGT. The CDR3 nucleotides are TGTGCCAGCGGCGCTCCAGGGGGGATTTCACCCCTCCACTTT. Its protein product is CASGAPGGISPLHF.

The CDR3 here is CAISEPRGRGVSTDTQYF. In nucleotides, the CDR3 is TGTGCCATCAGTGAGCCGCGGGGACGGGGGGTTAGCACAGATACGCAGTATTTT. The chain employs TRBV10-3 and TRBJ2-3; TRBD2 matches 7 bases. The CDR3 is made up of 18 amino acids. Germline loops: CDR1 ENHRY, CDR2 SYGVKD. V shed 2 bases, J shed 0 bases, and the junction held 11 bases outside the gene matches.

In this sample, this clonotype turned up a few times. This chain connects TRBV6-1 to TRBJ1-5, with D uncertain. Germline CDR1 MNHNS, CDR2 SASEGT. The CDR3 is made up of 12 amino acids. V was cut by 8 bases and J by 7 bases, with 12 bases left in between. The CDR3 DNA sequence: TGTGCCAGCTCCGCGCGACCCCAGCCCCAGCATTTT. It translates to CASSARPQPQHF.

The rearrangement joins TRBV20-1 to TRBJ1-2, with a possible D match to TRBD1 (5 bases). V gave up 5 bases and J gave up 3 bases, with 19 bases separating them. The CDR3 contains 15 residues. Germline CDR1 reads DFQATT; CDR2 reads SNEGSKA (reference sequence). The CDR3 coding sequence is TGCAGTGCTCATCCAATAGGGGAGAATGACTATGGCTACACCTTC. It codes for CSAHPIGENDYGYTF.

This clonotype was recorded a few times. The chain combines TRBV20-1 with TRBJ2-3; D unclear. The CDR3 runs to 16 residues. Germline-derived CDR1 and CDR2 are DFQATT and SNEGSKA (reference sequence). The V end was cut by 3 bases, the J end by 0 bases, with 16 bases between. The CDR3 spells CSASPPLGRSTDTQYF. CDR3 bases: TGCAGTGCTAGTCCCCCGCTTGGACGGAGCACAGATACGCAGTATTTT.

The V call is TRBV27, the J call TRBJ2-2, with D uncertain. The germline V and J ends were trimmed by 3 bases and 7 bases, with 12 bases remaining between them. The CDR3 runs 14 residues. Germline V gene sequence: CDR1 MNHEY, CDR2 SMNVEV (reference sequence). The CDR3 sequence is CASSLGRGIGELFF. The CDR3 DNA follows: TGTGCCAGCAGTTTGGGCAGAGGTATCGGGGAGCTGTTTTTT.

The gene calls are TRBV6-4 and TRBJ2-2; tentative D call: TRBD2 (6 bases). This CDR3 is 14 amino acids long. Germline CDR1 and CDR2: MRHNA and SNTAGT. Deletions cut 5 bases from V and 4 bases from J, with 11 bases between. CDR3 in amino acids: CASSSIGGTGELFF. CDR3 DNA: TGTGCCAGCAGTTCAATCGGGGGCACCGGGGAGCTGTTTTTT.

This clonotype was counted between two and nine times. J is TRBJ2-5 and V is TRBV27; TRBD2 is a possible D gene (5 bases). The germline V and J ends were trimmed by 6 bases and 4 bases, with 15 bases remaining between them. The germline V gene encodes CDR1 MNHEY and CDR2 SMNVEV (reference sequence). The CDR3 is 14 amino acids. The CDR3 bases are TGTGCCAGCAGGGAGAGGGTATACCTAGAGACCCAGTACTTC. Its translation: CASRERVYLETQYF.

J is TRBJ2-3 and V is TRBV7-3; no clear D gene. The CDR3 totals 13 residues. Trimming took off 5 bases at V and 2 bases at J, with 8 bases between the two ends. In germline, CDR1 is SGHTA, CDR2 FQGTGA. CDR3: CASSREITDTQYF. The DNA of the CDR3 is TGTGCCAGCAGCAGAGAGATCACAGATACGCAGTATTTT. The variable domain in full, completed from reference TRBV7-3 and TRBJ2-3, reads GAGVSQTPSNKVTEKGKYVELRCDPISGHTALYWYRQSLGQGPEFLIYFQGTGAADDSGLPNDRFFAVRPEGSVSTLKIQRTERGDSAVYLCASSREITDTQYFGPGTRLTVL.

The V gene is TRBV12-3 or TRBV12-4, the J gene TRBJ1-1; 9 nucleotides agree with TRBD1. With V trimmed by 3 bases and J by 6 bases, 11 bases remained unmatched. This CDR3 comprises 16 residues. Written as DNA, the CDR3 is TGTGCCAGCAGTTTGGGGAAGGGGACAGGGAGACCTGAAGCTTTCTTT. This sequence encodes CASSLGKGTGRPEAFF.

This clonotype appeared a few times. The V and J genes are TRBV5-1 and TRBJ2-3; 9 bases are shared with TRBD2. The J segment lost 3 bases and the V segment lost 0 bases, leaving 5 bases of the junction unmatched. Germline loops: CDR1 SGHRS, CDR2 YFSETQ. The CDR3 runs 16 residues. As DNA, the CDR3 is TGCGCCAGCAGCTTGGAGCGGCTAGCGGGAACAGATACGCAGTATTTT. As protein: CASSLERLAGTDTQYF.

This clonotype was seen only a few times. The chain uses TRBV20-1 and TRBJ2-5; the D is unclear. The CDR3 is 13 amino acids. Between the trimmed V and J ends, which lost 0 bases and 5 bases, there was a span of 10 bases. From germline, CDR1 is DFQATT and CDR2 SNEGSKA (reference sequence). In nucleotides, the CDR3 is TGCAGTGCTAGAGATCAACCTCCGGAGACCCAGTACTTC. Protein product: CSARDQPPETQYF.

The V call is TRBV7-2, the J call TRBJ1-3; possibly TRBD1 for D (5 bases). CDR1 and CDR2 from the germline V gene are SGHTA and FQGNSA. V was shortened by 6 bases and J by 2 bases, with 11 bases between the two germline ends. This CDR3 is 14 amino acids long. CDR3 region: CASRARGAGNTIYF. The CDR3, as DNA: TGTGCCAGCAGAGCTCGGGGGGCTGGAAACACCATATATTTT.

The chain couples TRBV20-1 to TRBJ2-3, with D possibly matching TRBD2 (6 bases). Trimming took off 8 bases at V and 3 bases at J, with 15 bases between the two ends. The CDR3 loop spans 13 amino acids. The V gene's germline CDR1 is DFQATT and CDR2 SNEGSKA (reference sequence). The CDR3 region is CSTNRGSTDTQYF. CDR3 sequence (DNA): TGCAGTACTAACCGGGGGTCAACAGATACGCAGTATTTT.

Only a few counts were recorded for this clonotype. The V and J genes are TRBV7-6 and TRBJ2-5, with 12 positions matching TRBD2. There are 14 residues in the CDR3. J lost 5 bases, V lost 7 bases, and 5 bases had no gene match. From germline, CDR1 is SGHVS and CDR2 FNYEAQ. CDR3 DNA: TGTGCCAGCACCCCGACTAGCGGGGGTGAGACCCAGTACTTC. This sequence encodes CASTPTSGGETQYF.